This T cell receptor (beta chain) is from a study of shared clonotypes between healthy human individuals. On the study more broadly: Donors had three CD4 naive, three CD4 memory, two CD8 naive and one CD8 memory plate apiece. Broader study findings: Among a few donors, approximately 5% of naive CD4 clonotypes were found in common.

Data came from immunoSEQ multiplex PCR; TCRdb stores just in-frame clones and leaves some out. Here the sample spans hundreds of thousands of clones, about three quarters being singletons. V was cut by 2 bases and J by 6 bases, with 2 bases left in between. Germline V gives CDR1 SGHTA, CDR2 FQGTGA. There are 11 residues in the CDR3. This clone was detected many times. Its antigen remains unidentified. This receptor was identified in a woman in her thirties in good health. The chain is built from TRBV7-3 and TRBJ2-1; D unresolved. Sequenced: memory CD4+ T cells sorted from blood. This sample's subset: CD45RA-negative fraction. The CDR3 loop is CASSLGNEQFF. CDR3 DNA: TGTGCCAGCAGCTTAGGCAATGAGCAGTTCTTC.